The clone carrying this T cell receptor beta chain was seen ten or more times. Its antigen remains unidentified. This record comes from a study of molecular identifiers for immune sequencing clone quantification. Looking at the study overall: Replicate experiments took RNA from 20,000 or 100,000 naive CD8 cells, divided it five ways and sequenced four.

V was clipped by 5 bases and J by 1 base; unmatched bases: 12. CDR3 length equals 17 residues. Germline-derived CDR1 and CDR2 are SGHVS and FNYEAQ. Study-wide points: Barcodes shared by identical TCR molecules could lead to underestimated sizes of highly expanded clones.

TCRdb called the PCR reads again in MiXCR, with one record for every CDR3 protein. The sample has roughly 630,000 distinct CDR3 sequences; roughly 25% are singletons. The chain carries TRBV7-6 and TRBJ2-3; 7 nucleotides align to TRBD2. This sequence originates from a human donor in good health. Some libraries in this study had Jurkat cell RNA spiked in. The sequencing input was naive CD8+ T cells from blood, with Jurkat cell RNA spiked in. As for subset: FACS-sorted CD8+CD4-CCR7+CD45RA+ naive T cells. Written as DNA, the CDR3 is TGTGCCAGCAGCCGAGAGCCTAGGGCGGGAGGCACAGATACGCAGTATTTT. Encoded protein: CASSREPRAGGTDTQYF.